Below are 13 T cell receptor beta chains sequenced from a single sample in a study of blood T cell repertoires in COVID-19. Profiling relied on immunoSEQ multiplex PCR, and the TCRdb table lists in-frame clones only, not all of them. The sample gives 250,000 or so clones, about four fifths of which show up once; about 1.9% is in the top ten. Sequencing used peripheral blood. These TCRs come from a young man who had recovered from COVID-19.

V usage is TRBV4-2 and J usage is TRBJ1-2; TRBD1 aligns across 11 bases. CDR1 is LGHNA, CDR2 YNFKEQ, per germline. V trimming: 4 bases; J trimming: 8 bases; junction bases outside the gene matches: 3. CDR3 size: 13 residues. The CDR3 DNA sequence: TGTGCCAGCAGCCGGGACAGGGGGACCGGCTACACCTTC. Its translation: CASSRDRGTGYTF.

A word on this clone: Other DNA sequences of this sample code for an identical CDR3. The chain has TRBV15 and TRBJ1-4, with 7 bases lining up with TRBD1. Losses at the gene ends were 0 bases for V and 5 bases for J; bases not matched to a gene: 6. The CDR3 has 16 residues. The germline V gene encodes CDR1 LNHNV and CDR2 YYDKDF (reference sequence). Here the CDR3 reads CATSRERGQLNEKLFF. The CDR3 DNA follows: TGTGCCACCAGCAGAGAGAGGGGACAGTTAAATGAAAAACTGTTTTTT.

The V call is TRBV5-1, the J call TRBJ1-2; D unresolved. The V end lost 4 bases, the J end lost 4 bases, and 11 bases lay between the germline ends. The CDR3 loop spans 13 amino acids. Germline V CDR1 and CDR2: SGHRS, YFSETQ. The CDR3 loop reads CASSEGTAYGYTF. DNA for the CDR3: TGCGCCAGCAGCGAGGGAACAGCCTATGGCTACACCTTC.

J is TRBJ2-7 and V is TRBV7-9; 8 bases map to TRBD1. V lost 1 base, J lost 0 bases, and 8 bases stayed unmatched. The CDR3 is 17 amino acids. Germline V gene sequence: CDR1 SEHNR, CDR2 FQNEAQ (reference sequence). The CDR3 DNA reads TGTGCCAGCAGCTTAGGTGTTTTGACAGGGGCCTCCTACGAGCAGTACTTC. This gives the protein CASSLGVLTGASYEQYF.

V is TRBV12-3 or TRBV12-4 and J is TRBJ2-7; D is unclear. With 2 bases removed from V and 6 bases from J, the gap between germline ends came to 11 bases. The CDR3 has 13 residues. The CDR3 DNA follows: TGTGCCAGCAGTTTAAGAGGCGAACTCGAGCAGTACTTC. Translating gives CASSLRGELEQYF.

This sequence joins TRBV5-6 and TRBJ2-5; weak D call: TRBD2 (7 bases). The ends were cut back, 1 base at V and 3 bases at J, with 13 bases in the middle. The germline V gene encodes CDR1 SGHDT and CDR2 YYEEEE. The CDR3 runs 15 residues. CDR3 in DNA: TGTGCCAGCAGCTTGAATAAGGGGGGGGAAGAGACCCAGTACTTC. It yields the protein CASSLNKGGEETQYF.

The chain uses TRBV7-8 and TRBJ2-1; D is unresolved. V lost 3 bases and J lost 10, with 16 bases in between. The CDR3 length is 14 residues. The germline V gene encodes CDR1 SGHVS and CDR2 FQNEAQ. The CDR3, as DNA: TGTGCCAGCAGCTTGGGCCACAGTACAAAGGAGCAGTTCTTC. It codes for CASSLGHSTKEQFF. Variable domain in full (rest from reference TRBV7-8 and TRBJ2-1): GAGVSQSPRYKVAKRGQDVALRCDPISGHVSLFWYQQALGQGPEFLTYFQNEAQLDKSGLPSDRFFAERPEGSVSTLKIQRTQQEDSAVYLCASSLGHSTKEQFFGPGTRLTVL.

This clone was seen only a few times. The chain employs TRBV2 and TRBJ2-3; 7 nucleotides align to TRBD2. The CDR3 has 14 amino acids. Losses at the gene ends were 6 bases for V and 2 bases for J; bases not matched to a gene: 5. Per the germline V gene, CDR1 is SNHLY and CDR2 is FYNNEI. In DNA form, the CDR3 reads TGTGCCAGCAGCGGTCGGGGGGTCACAGATACGCAGTATTTT. Its protein product is CASSGRGVTDTQYF. Complete variable domain (other parts from reference TRBV2 and TRBJ2-3): EPEVTQTPSHQVTQMGQEVILRCVPISNHLYFYWYRQILGQKVEFLVSFYNNEISEKSEIFDDQFSVERPDGSNFTLKIRSTKLEDSAMYFCASSGRGVTDTQYFGPGTRLTVL.

The chain recombines TRBV5-4 with TRBJ2-1, with 7 bases lining up with TRBD1. The germline CDR1 and CDR2 sequences are SGHNT and YYREEE (reference sequence). The CDR3 extends over 14 amino acids. V lost 10 bases, J lost 3 bases, and 10 bases stayed unmatched. The CDR3 loop reads CAQSQTGVYNEQFF. The CDR3 DNA is TGTGCCCAATCCCAAACAGGGGTCTACAATGAGCAGTTCTTC. Supplemented by reference TRBV5-4 and TRBJ2-1, the full variable domain reads ETGVTQSPTHLIKTRGQQVTLRCSSQSGHNTVSWYQQALGQGPQFIFQYYREEENGRGNFPPRFSGLQFPNYSSELNVNALELDDSALYLCAQSQTGVYNEQFFGPGTRLTVL.

The chain recombines TRBV2 with TRBJ2-3; tentatively, D is TRBD2 (6 bases). The CDR3 runs 15 residues. Germline V gene sequence: CDR1 SNHLY, CDR2 FYNNEI. V was shortened by 7 bases and J by 3 bases, with 17 bases between the two germline ends. The CDR3 here is CASTYGGAGTDTQYF. CDR3 bases: TGTGCCAGCACCTACGGCGGGGCGGGGACAGATACGCAGTATTTT.

This clone was found a few times. V and J are TRBV2 and TRBJ1-6, with 9 bases aligning to TRBD1. V was clipped by 7 bases and J by 10 bases; unmatched bases: 5. This CDR3 spans 13 amino acids. Germline V CDR1 and CDR2: SNHLY, FYNNEI. The CDR3 region has the DNA TGTGCCAGCATGGGACAGGGTAGATCACCCCTCCACTTT. It yields the protein CASMGQGRSPLHF.

In its sample, this clone was seen a few times. This chain joins TRBV6-5 and TRBJ1-2; TRBD1 aligns across 9 bases. This CDR3 region has 15 residues. Unmatched junction bases numbered 10, after V lost 6 bases and J lost 5 bases. The germline CDR1 and CDR2 sequences are MNHEY and SVGAGI. The CDR3 nucleotides read TGTGCCAGCAGCCGTCCACCGGGACAGGGTTATGGCTACACCTTC. This gives the protein CASSRPPGQGYGYTF.

This rearrangement joins TRBV6-5 to TRBJ1-4, with 7 bases aligning to TRBD1. Trimming cost V 11 bases and J 4 bases; bases outside gene matches: 10. The CDR3 is 14 amino acids. Germline-derived CDR1 and CDR2 are MNHEY and SVGAGI. CDR3 loop: CASLRDRLNEKLFF. CDR3 nucleotide sequence: TGTGCCTCCCTCCGGGACAGACTTAATGAAAAACTGTTTTTT.